This TCR beta chain derives from a study of blood T cells in healthy people across ages. A second PCR of 7 to 11 cycles used a sample-barcoded 5' primer and a J-beta primer mix. In TCRdb, the 5' RACE reads were re-called with MiXCR into one record per CDR3 protein. This sample carries roughly 2 million distinct CDR3 sequences, 49% of them seen once, and the ten largest clones take around 2.1%. Per germline, CDR1 SEHNR and CDR2 FQNEAQ (reference sequence). The CDR3 length is 15 residues. There are a few counts of this clonotype. The receptor was isolated from a woman aged 40 to 50 in good health. Material for sequencing was blood. The gene calls are TRBV7-9 and TRBJ2-7; 7 bases map to TRBD1. TRBJ2-5 explains the end of the DNA better; the J call may be wrong. CDR3 region: CASSLVLRGRETQYF. Here the CDR3 DNA reads TGTGCCAGCAGCTTAGTACTCAGGGGGAGAGAGACCCAGTACTTC.